The rows below give T cell receptor beta chains drawn from one sample of a study of tumor and adjacent non-tumor tissue in lung cancer. From the multiplex PCR reads, TCRdb called clonotypes with MiXCR, one entry per CDR3 protein. The sample lists over 110,000 distinct CDR3 sequences, around 65% seen once, with over 15% in the top ten. Sequenced material: lung tumor tissue. These receptors were obtained from a man aged 60 to 75 with small cell lung cancer. CDR3s include the opening cysteine and the closing phenylalanine or tryptophan. The D gene is left open where the match is weak. Size values are once, few and many counts, or a class for expanded clones, and some rows have none.

-	TRBV4-1	TRBJ2-4	few	CASSQVSRRDIQYF	TGCGCCAGCAGCCAAGTCTCCCGTCGGGACATTCAGTACTTC
TRBD1	TRBV5-4	TRBJ2-7	-	CASSQPGQGAYEQYF	TGTGCCAGCAGCCAGCCGGGACAGGGGGCCTACGAGCAGTACTTC
-	TRBV29-1	TRBJ2-3	-	CSVDRGPLTDTQYF	TGCAGCGTTGATAGGGGTCCCCTCACAGATACGCAGTATTTT
-	TRBV20-1	TRBJ2-3	-	CSANIPGDTQYF	TGCAGCGCTAACATTCCAGGGGATACGCAGTATTTT
TRBD1	TRBV10-3	TRBJ1-6	-	CAISYGQAAFNSPLHF	TGTGCCATCAGCTATGGACAGGCCGCCTTTAATTCACCCCTCCACTTT
-	TRBV5-1	TRBJ2-2	few	CASSPQGVTGELLF	TGCGCCAGCAGTCCCCAAGGGGTCACCGGGGAGCTGTTATTT
TRBD1	TRBV4-1	TRBJ2-4	once	CVSSQGPGGGRHIQCF	TGCGTCAGCAGCCAAGGCCCAGGGGGCGGAAGGCACATTCAGTGCTTC
-	TRBV29-1	TRBJ1-3	-	CSVLHTQRAGNTIYF	TGCAGCGTTCTACATACCCAGAGAGCTGGAAACACCATATATTTT
-	TRBV14	TRBJ2-7	-	CASSHLGNSYEQYF	TGTGCCAGCAGCCACTTGGGGAACTCCTACGAGCAGTACTTC
-	TRBV6-1	TRBJ1-5	-	CASSPIGAGSDQPQHF	TGTGCCAGCAGTCCCATCGGTGCAGGTAGCGATCAGCCCCAACATTTT
-	TRBV20-1	TRBJ2-7	few	CSARLRRSSYEQYF	TGCAGTGCCCGGCTCAGGAGAAGCTCCTACGAGCAGTACTTC
-	TRBV28	TRBJ2-5	few	CASTGPEETQYF	TGTGCCAGCACGGGACCGGAGGAGACCCAGTACTTC
-	TRBV29-1	TRBJ1-4	-	CSARRIDEKLFF	TGCAGCGCCCGGAGAATAGACGAAAAACTGTTTTTT
-	TRBV29-1	TRBJ2-1	-	CSVVVRGGYNEHFF	TGCAGCGTTGTTGTGAGGGGGGGTTACAATGAGCACTTCTTC
TRBD1	TRBV12-3/TRBV12-4	TRBJ1-2	-	CASSTDRGYGYTF	TGTGCCAGCAGCACAGACAGGGGATATGGCTACACCTTC
-	TRBV6-5	TRBJ2-1	-	CACSYSTYNEQFF	TGTGCCTGCAGTTACTCGACCTACAATGAGCAGTTCTTC
-	TRBV21-1	TRBJ1-1	-	CASSRYNTMNTEAFF	TGTGCCAGCAGCAGGTACAACACTATGAACACTGAAGCTTTCTTT
TRBD2	TRBV12-3/TRBV12-4	TRBJ2-6	-	CASSPIGEREANVLTF	TGTGCCAGCAGTCCCATCGGCGAGCGGGAGGCCAACGTCCTGACTTTC
-	TRBV29-1	TRBJ2-7	-	CCVERARYEQYF	TGCTGCGTTGAGAGAGCTCGCTACGAGCAGTACTTC
-	TRBV6-2/TRBV6-3	TRBJ2-1	-	CVSSRPRAVRVF	TGTGTTAGCAGCCGTCCTCGGGCGGTCCGGGTCTTC
-	TRBV19	TRBJ2-3	-	CASSSSKGGRDTQYF	TGTGCCAGTAGTTCCTCTAAGGGGGGCCGGGATACGCAGTATTTT
-	TRBV11-2	TRBJ1-3	-	CASSSGGHRRNTIYF	TGTGCCAGCAGCTCAGGAGGACATAGGCGAAACACCATATATTTT
-	TRBV6-1	TRBJ2-1	many	CASFRRDNEQFF	TGTGCCAGCTTTAGGAGGGACAATGAGCAGTTCTTC
-	TRBV5-5	TRBJ2-3	few	CASSLRQSADTQYF	TGTGCCAGCAGCTTGAGACAGAGCGCAGATACGCAGTATTTT
-	TRBV6-5	TRBJ1-2	few	CASSYGYGYTF	TGTGCCAGCAGTTACGGTTATGGCTACACCTTC
TRBD1	TRBV6-5	TRBJ2-5	many	CASSGQVRETQYF	TGTGCCAGCAGTGGACAGGTTAGGGAGACCCAGTACTTC
TRBD1	TRBV29-1	TRBJ2-5	once	CNVESPGQETETLYF	TGCAACGTTGAAAGCCCGGGACAGGAGACGGAGACCCTGTACTTC
-	TRBV29-1	TRBJ1-2	-	CSVVVQTGGYGYTF	TGCAGCGTTGTAGTTCAGACAGGAGGATATGGCTACACCTTC
-	TRBV6-6	TRBJ2-2	-	CASTQIFGELFF	TGTGCCAGCACTCAGATATTTGGGGAGCTGTTTTTT
TRBD1	TRBV20-1	TRBJ1-5	-	CSAQDTGQGILAQHF	TGCAGTGCTCAGGATACGGGACAGGGTATCTTGGCCCAGCATTTT
-	TRBV28	TRBJ2-7	-	CASSTHRVSYEQYF	TGTGCCAGCAGCACCCACAGGGTATCCTACGAGCAGTACTTC
-	TRBV6-1	TRBJ2-5	-	CVSTQSLSGQETQYF	TGTGTCAGCACACAGTCCCTGTCGGGTCAAGAGACCCAGTACTTC
-	TRBV28	TRBJ2-3	-	CASSFLGLSNQRQYF	TGTGCCAGCAGCTTTCTAGGGTTAAGCAATCAGCGCCAGTATTTT
-	TRBV12-3/TRBV12-4	TRBJ2-2	few	CASFGVYTGELFF	TGTGCCAGCTTCGGGGTCTACACCGGGGAGCTGTTTTTT
-	TRBV4-2	TRBJ2-1	many	CASSQEARGRQFF	TGTGCCAGCAGCCAAGAGGCCCGAGGAAGGCAGTTCTTC
-	TRBV12-3/TRBV12-4	TRBJ1-4	many	CASSLRGWGNEKLFF	TGTGCCAGCAGCCTGCGGGGATGGGGGAATGAAAAACTGTTTTTT
-	TRBV18	TRBJ2-7	few	CASSPPSAGTAEQYF	TGTGCCAGCTCACCACCTTCCGCGGGAACTGCTGAGCAGTACTTC
TRBD2	TRBV11-2	TRBJ2-7	few	CAISPLLAGYEQYF	TGTGCCATCAGCCCCCTCCTAGCGGGGTACGAGCAGTATTTC
-	TRBV29-1	TRBJ1-5	few	CSVGGGGDQPQHF	TGCAGCGTTGGGGGCGGGGGAGATCAGCCCCAGCATTTT
TRBD2	TRBV11-3	TRBJ2-1	-	CASRPSGRPCNEQFF	TGTGCCAGCAGACCAAGCGGGAGGCCCTGCAATGAGCAGTTCTTC
TRBD2	TRBV20-1	TRBJ2-3	-	CSASGGLAVLDAQYF	TGCAGTGCTAGTGGAGGGCTAGCGGTGTTAGATGCGCAGTATTTT
TRBD2	TRBV10-3	TRBJ2-1	-	CAVGLENRDEQFF	TGTGCCGTGGGACTAGAGAACCGCGATGAGCAGTTCTTC
TRBD2	TRBV4-1	TRBJ2-7	-	CASSPNGLAGLRISYEQYF	TGCGCCAGCAGTCCAAATGGACTAGCGGGATTGAGGATCTCCTACGAGCAGTACTTC
-	TRBV12-3/TRBV12-4	TRBJ2-5	once	CASSRLSGSRETQYF	TGTGCCAGCAGCCGACTATCGGGAAGCCGAGAGACCCAGTACTTC
TRBD1	TRBV10-2	TRBJ1-3	many	CASSSAGGGNTIYF	TGCGCCAGCAGTAGCGCAGGGGGAGGAAACACCATATATTTT
TRBD2	TRBV13	TRBJ2-3	-	CASSLVLAGGPDTQYF	TGTGCCAGCAGCTTAGTATTGGCGGGAGGGCCAGATACGCAGTATTTT
TRBD1	TRBV29-1	TRBJ1-2	-	CSVGGDSYCYTF	TGCAGCGTCGGTGGGGACAGCTATTGTTACACCTTC
-	TRBV5-4	TRBJ2-2	-	CASSTDITNTGELFF	TGTGCCAGCAGCACAGATATTACTAACACCGGGGAGCTGTTTTTT
-	TRBV10-3	TRBJ1-1	many	CAISGVANTEAFF	TGTGCCATCTCTGGAGTGGCGAACACTGAAGCTTTCTTT
-	TRBV4-1	TRBJ2-7	-	CASSQDRYYEQYF	TGCGCCAGCAGCCAAGATCGGTACTACGAGCAGTATTTC
TRBD1	TRBV20-1	TRBJ1-3	many	CSASRRTGLAGNTIYF	TGCAGTGCTAGTAGAAGGACAGGGCTCGCTGGAAACACCATATATTTT
-	TRBV11-2	TRBJ1-1	-	CAGSSKQGSRVNTEAFF	TGTGCCGGCAGCTCAAAGCAGGGGTCAAGGGTAAACACTGAAGCTTTCTTT
-	TRBV5-1	TRBJ2-3	few	CASSLRGADTQYF	TGCGCCAGCAGCTTGCGAGGGGCAGATACGCAGTATTTT
-	TRBV4-2	TRBJ2-5	many	CASSQDRGQGVTQYF	TGTGCCAGCAGCCAAGACAGGGGTCAGGGTGTGACCCAGTACTTC
-	TRBV4-1	TRBJ1-5	-	CASSRDGLGGLEPQHF	TGCGCCAGCAGCCGAGACGGTCTGGGGGGGCTTGAGCCCCAGCATTTT
TRBD1	TRBV5-4	TRBJ2-5	few	CASSPQLGQVGETQYF	TGTGCCAGCAGCCCCCAACTCGGACAGGTGGGAGAGACCCAGTACTTC
TRBD2	TRBV20-1	TRBJ2-7	many	CSASQAGDEQYF	TGCAGTGCTAGTCAAGCGGGAGACGAGCAGTACTTC
-	TRBV30	TRBJ2-7	-	CAWSPLDYEQYF	TGTGCCTGGAGCCCCCTAGACTACGAGCAGTACTTC
-	TRBV7-9	TRBJ2-7	-	CASSQLEHYEQYF	TGTGCCAGCAGTCAGCTGGAGCACTACGAACAGTACTTC